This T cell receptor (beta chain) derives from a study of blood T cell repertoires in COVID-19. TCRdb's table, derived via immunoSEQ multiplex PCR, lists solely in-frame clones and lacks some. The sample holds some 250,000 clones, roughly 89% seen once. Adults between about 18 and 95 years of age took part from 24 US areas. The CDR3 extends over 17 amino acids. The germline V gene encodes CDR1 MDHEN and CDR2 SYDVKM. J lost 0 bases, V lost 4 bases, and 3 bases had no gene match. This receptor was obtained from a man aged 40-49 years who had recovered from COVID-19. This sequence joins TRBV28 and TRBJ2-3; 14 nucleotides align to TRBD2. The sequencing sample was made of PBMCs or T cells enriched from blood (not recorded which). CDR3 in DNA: TGTGCCAGCAGTTCGGGACTAGCGGGAGTGAGCACAGATACGCAGTATTTT. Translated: CASSSGLAGVSTDTQYF.